This T cell receptor beta chain was found in a study of T cells in tumors after PD-1 blockade (dated by TCRdb to the late 2010s). As for the study more broadly: Patients were excluded if they had prior checkpoint blockade, use of systemic immunosuppressants, or recent radiotherapy or other anti-cancer therapy within 4 weeks. RECIST version 1.1 was used to assess clinical response. Tumor samples averaged about 27,000 TCR templates (range about 550-99,264) and 6,041 unique clonotypes, around 21-fold deeper than single-cell TCR sequencing. Paired single-cell RNA and TCR sequencing was performed on site-matched tumors from BCC or SCC patients before and after anti-PD-1 therapy. Patients received pembrolizumab 200 mg every 3 weeks or cemiplimab 350 mg every 2 weeks. A subset of patients also received ongoing daily vismodegib 150 mg during anti-PD-1 treatment.

Taken with the paper, the label for time point translates to: after anti-PD-1 therapy. Site-matched tumor biopsies were taken from the same primary tumor before and after PD-1 blockade. For bulk TCRbeta sequencing, genomic DNA was extracted from tumor biopsies or peripheral blood, and input amounts ranged from about 550 ng to 6,004 ng. To detect rare clonotypes with greater sensitivity than single-cell TCR sequencing, bulk TCRbeta sequencing was done on the leftover biopsy material. Every patient was a poor candidate for surgical resection and had histologically proven advanced or metastatic basal or squamous cell carcinoma. The basal cell carcinoma cohort comprised some ten patients, of whom 8 or 9 had bulk tumor TCR sequencing. Fresh biopsies came from the site of the primary tumor, and part of the tissue was kept in RNAlater for exome and bulk TCR sequencing. V and J lose 2 bases and 7 bases, and a span of 18 bases separates them. From cysteine to phenylalanine, the CDR3 is 16 amino acids long. The DNA shown is the 48-base CDR3, in frame from base 1. In the germline V gene (reference sequence), CDR1 corresponds to GTSNPN and CDR2 to SVGIG.

Notes on this clone: Its antigen specificity is not known. Qualities for individual bases were not recorded, and no much larger clone is one base off.

The immunoSEQ platform was used to carry out deep TCRbeta sequencing. The original methods were these. Only productive rearrangements were exported from the immunoSEQ Analyzer for downstream analysis. A two-sided binomial test with a Bonferroni-corrected P below 0.01 was used to call clones that significantly expanded or contracted between timepoints. T cell phenotypes were assigned to bulk TCRbeta clonotypes by matching the clonotypes to single-cell RNA+TCR-seq clones with the same TCRbeta sequence. Clone enrichment in tumor was calculated as tumor frequency divided by PBMC frequency from bulk TCR sequencing. GLIPH was used to group TCRs into specificity groups, clusters of distinct TCRs likely recognizing common antigens via shared CDR3 motifs. Imported from immuneACCESS, the table was reduced by TCRdb to in-frame sequences with V and J called. These copies leave out some clones; in studies compared against another copy, an unresolved V gene accounts for under half, and the cause of the remainder is not known. V, J and clone size are taken as reported in that table, and D and trimming were inferred from the DNA itself. The sample table holds approximately 8,100 clones, of which about 59% were seen once. Roughly 4.7% of the sample lies in the top ten.

Study-level results and caveats: Clonal replacement was seen only when comparing pre- and post-treatment samples and not when comparing two pre-treatment samples, which argues against artifacts from biopsy timing or location. Approximately 44% of the TCR clonotypes from tumors also showed up in blood, and some novel exhausted tumor clones were present in pre-treatment blood, which suggests peripheral recruitment. The source of novel T cell clones was not identified, and lymphoid organs or rare unexpanded clones within the tumor or the tumor periphery could be included among the possible sources. Exhausted CD8+ clones expanded after therapy were mostly novel clonotypes undetected pre-treatment, suggesting clonal replacement rather than reinvigoration of pre-existing clones.

The chain is made from TRBV30 and TRBJ1-6; the D gene assignment is ambiguous. This sample comprised tumor tissue, obtained after anti-PD-1 treatment. The TCR was taken from a human donor with basal cell carcinoma. This receptor carries the CDR3 CAWSRARGDRNSPLHF. The DNA reads as follows: TGTGCCTGGAGTCGGGCCCGGGGTGATAGGAATTCACCCCTCCACTTT.